Following are 8 T cell receptor beta chains from one sample sequenced in a study of cytomegalovirus exposure and HLA in healthy donors. Primers: 60 Vbeta forward and 13 Jbeta reverse. Only in-frame clones appear in the TCRdb table, and some are missing; sequencing was by immunoSEQ multiplex PCR. The sample consists of 150,000 to 200,000 clones, just over 75% of them appearing once. Specimen: PBMCs. The receptors originated from a man aged 35 to 55 in good health and CMV-seronegative.

This sequence joins TRBV6-5 and TRBJ2-5; 9 bases align to TRBD1. The closer fit of TRBJ2-7 to the DNA end suggests the J call may be wrong. Per germline, CDR1 MNHEY and CDR2 SVGAGI. The CDR3 runs to 15 residues. This CDR3 is CASSRPGTGSSEQYF. In nucleotides, the CDR3 is TGTGCCAGCAGTCGACCAGGGACAGGGAGTTCCGAGCAGTACTTC.

V is TRBV7-3 and J is TRBJ2-1; 7 bases are shared with TRBD2. Germline CDR1 reads SGHTA; CDR2 reads FQGTGA. The CDR3 covers 14 residues. The V segment lost 6 bases and the J segment 8 bases; nucleotides outside the gene matches: 10. The CDR3 protein is CASRSARSGDEQFF. The DNA for the CDR3 is TGTGCCAGCAGATCGGCGCGGAGCGGGGATGAGCAGTTCTTC.

Remarks on this clone: One end of the junction does not line up with germline, which may come from a read error. The rearrangement uses TRBV13 and TRBJ2-6, with unresolved D. The germline V gene has CDR1 PRHDT and CDR2 FYEKMQ (reference sequence). The CDR3 length is 13 residues. For the CDR3, the DNA is TGTGCCAGCAGCCGCCGTCAGGCCAACGGCCTGACTTTC. Its translation is CASSRRQANGLTF.

The J gene is TRBJ2-3, the V gene TRBV13, with 7 bases identical to TRBD2. This CDR3 has 13 residues. Losses at the gene ends were 5 bases for V and 3 bases for J; bases not matched to a gene: 2. Germline-derived CDR1 and CDR2 are PRHDT and FYEKMQ (reference sequence). CDR3 coding DNA: TGTGCCAGCAGCCTTAGCGGGACAGATACGCAGTATTTT. This codes for CASSLSGTDTQYF.

CDR3 region: CSGLTARGAFF. DNA for the CDR3: TGCAGCGGGCTGACGGCCCGGGGAGCTTTCTTT. The gene calls are TRBV29-1 and TRBJ1-1, with D unclear. The V and J ends lost 7 bases and 10 bases respectively, with 16 bases between them. Germline V gene data show CDR1 as SQVTM and CDR2 as ANQGSEA. The CDR3 has 11 amino acids.

The chain has TRBV5-6 and TRBJ1-6; TRBD1 matches at 9 bases. The CDR3 is made up of 18 amino acids. CDR1 SGHDT and CDR2 YYEEEE come from the germline V gene. The J segment lost 3 bases and the V segment lost 4 bases, leaving 11 bases of the junction unmatched. Written as DNA, the CDR3 is TGTGCCAGCAGCGGGGGACAGGGTAGTGCGGTCTATAATTCACCCCTCCACTTT. Translating gives CASSGGQGSAVYNSPLHF. The complete variable domain, with remaining parts taken from reference TRBV5-6 and TRBJ1-6, reads DAGVTQSPTHLIKTRGQQVTLRCSPKSGHDTVSWYQQALGQGPQFIFQYYEEEERQRGNFPDRFSGHQFPNYSSELNVNALLLGDSALYLCASSGGQGSAVYNSPLHFGNGTRLTVT.

This chain uses TRBV6-5 with TRBJ2-5; 9 bases align to TRBD2. Losses at the gene ends were 9 bases for V and 5 bases for J; bases not matched to a gene: 7. The CDR3 length is 13 residues. Germline assignment: CDR1 MNHEY and CDR2 SVGAGI. The DNA of the CDR3 is TGTGCCAGGACTAGCGGCTCCTGTGAGACCCAGTACTTC. Its protein product is CARTSGSCETQYF.

The chain combines TRBV19 with TRBJ1-2; D not resolved. CDR3 length: 13 amino acids. CDR1 is LNHDA, CDR2 SQIVND, per germline (reference sequence). With 6 bases removed from V and 4 bases from J, the gap between germline ends came to 12 bases. CDR3 DNA sequence: TGTGCCAGTAGAAGGGAACGGGGCTATGGCTACACCTTC. Amino acids: CASRRERGYGYTF.